This TCR beta chain was observed in a study of blood T cell repertoires in COVID-19. Sequencing used immunoSEQ multiplex PCR; TCRdb keeps in-frame clones, though not all of them. The sample contains 250,000 or so clones, over 80% of which appear only once. V was clipped by 1 base and J by 4 bases; unmatched bases: 5. The CDR3 length is 15 residues. The germline V gene has CDR1 SGHTA and CDR2 FQGNSA. V usage is TRBV7-2 and J usage is TRBJ1-2, with 8 bases identical to TRBD1. Material: peripheral blood. The sequence derives from a woman aged 40 to 50 who had recovered from COVID-19. CDR3 sequence reads: CASSLVGQGLYGYTF. In DNA, the CDR3 is TGTGCCAGCAGCTTAGTTGGACAGGGCCTCTATGGCTACACCTTC.